This T cell receptor (beta chain) was recovered during a study of T-cell memory formation after mild COVID-19. The sample holds a few counts of this clonotype. The antigen remains undetermined. Each CDR3 protein gets one entry after TCRdb re-called the 5' RACE reads with MiXCR. Among around 300,000 distinct CDR3 sequences listed, 15% to 20% were seen once. Per germline, CDR1 SGHTA and CDR2 FQGNSA. The CDR3 runs to 14 residues. Trimming removed 1 base at V and 8 bases at J, with 14 bases between. Study-level points and caveats: Day 15 to 85 contracting clones showed balanced CD4/CD8; day 15 to 37 expanders favored CD4+. The finding that pre-infection memory included some responding clones suggested that cross-reactive memory joined.

The chain uses TRBV7-2 and TRBJ1-2; D perhaps matches TRBD1 (6 bases). The sample taken for sequencing was PBMCs or a T cell subset sorted from them (not recorded which). This receptor was identified in a man younger than 35 who had mild COVID-19 (a few samples of this study predate the infection). Cell type and time point are not known. In nucleotides, the CDR3 is TGTGCCAGCAGCTTAGATGGGGGCCTGAGGGGCTACACCTTC. Amino acids: CASSLDGGLRGYTF.